The 26 T cell receptor beta chains given below trace back to one sample, sequenced in a study of Graves' ophthalmopathy and Graves' hyperthyroidism. Amplification targeted the TCR beta CDR3 regions, with RNA transcripts as the source material. The first-round RT-PCR employed HTBI primers together with the Qiagen OneStep RT-PCR kit. A multiplex PCR was then performed as the second round. One entry per CDR3 protein results from TCRdb running MiXCR on the multiplex PCR reads. The sample lists approximately 410,000 distinct CDR3 sequences, roughly 15% occurring once. The specimen was peripheral blood. The origin of the receptors is a woman aged 18-35 years with stable Graves' hyperthyroidism.

The table lists this clonotype with a few counts. The chain uses TRBV6-1 and TRBJ1-1; no reliable D call. This CDR3 region has 13 residues. With 5 bases removed from V and 1 base from J, the gap between germline ends came to 8 bases. The germline gives CDR1 MNHNS, CDR2 SASEGT. CDR3: CASSKTRNTEAFF. In nucleotides, the CDR3 is TGTGCCAGCAGTAAGACACGGAACACTGAAGCTTTCTTT.

V usage is TRBV12-3 or TRBV12-4 and J usage is TRBJ2-2; 8 nucleotides match TRBD1. CDR3 length: 17 residues. After removal of 5 bases from V and 0 bases from J, the junction contained 8 bases not matched to a gene. DNA of the CDR3: TGTGCCAGCAGTCCTTACGGACAGGGTGCGAACACCGGGGAGCTGTTTTTT. Its protein product is CASSPYGQGANTGELFF.

This clonotype was counted ten times or more. The chain employs TRBV19 and TRBJ1-5; TRBD1 might be the D (6 bases). From germline, CDR1 is LNHDA and CDR2 SQIVND (reference sequence). Trimming removed 7 bases at V and 3 bases at J, with 16 bases between. This CDR3 comprises 15 residues. Here the CDR3 DNA reads TGTGCCAGTACCGCCTCCGGGGGGCCCAATCAGCCCCAGCATTTT. Protein product: CASTASGGPNQPQHF.

This clonotype was counted at least ten times. The chain employs TRBV28 and TRBJ2-2, with 7 nucleotides matching TRBD1. This CDR3 region has 14 residues. The J segment lost 6 bases and the V segment lost 6 bases, leaving 7 bases of the junction unmatched. Germline values: CDR1 MDHEN, CDR2 SYDVKM. The CDR3 region is CASRDTGVPGELFF. The CDR3, as DNA: TGTGCCAGCAGAGATACAGGGGTCCCCGGGGAGCTGTTTTTT. Full variable domain (remainder filled in from reference TRBV28 and TRBJ2-2): DVKVTQSSRYLVKRTGEKVFLECVQDMDHENMFWYRQDPGLGLRLIYFSYDVKMKEKGDIPEGYSVSREKKERFSLILESASTNQTSMYLCASRDTGVPGELFFGEGSRLTVL.

This clonotype was recorded many times. The chain carries TRBV19 and TRBJ2-5; D call uncertain. The CDR3 is made up of 13 amino acids. Germline loops: CDR1 LNHDA, CDR2 SQIVND (reference sequence). The germline V and J ends were trimmed by 4 bases and 4 bases, with 10 bases remaining between them. CDR3 in amino acids: CASSKGNRETQYF. DNA for the CDR3: TGTGCCAGTAGTAAGGGTAATCGAGAGACCCAGTACTTC.

In its sample, this clonotype was seen many times. The rearrangement links TRBV11-2 to TRBJ1-5; a weak D match, TRBD1 (6 bases). The CDR3 is made up of 13 amino acids. V gave up 2 bases and J gave up 8 bases, with 10 bases separating them. Germline V lookup: CDR1 SGHAT, CDR2 FQNNGV. The CDR3 region is CASSLPGAKPQHF. In DNA, the CDR3 is TGTGCCAGCAGCTTACCAGGGGCTAAGCCCCAGCATTTT.

Ten or more counts support this clonotype. The chain recombines TRBV5-1 with TRBJ1-2; the D is unclear. CDR1 and CDR2 (germline): SGHRS, YFSETQ. With 0 bases removed from V and 10 bases from J, the gap between germline ends came to 10 bases. The CDR3 extends over 12 amino acids. This chain's CDR3 is CASSLEEGSYTF. Written as DNA, the CDR3 is TGCGCCAGCAGCTTGGAGGAGGGTTCCTACACCTTC.

There are a few counts of this clonotype. The V gene is TRBV30, the J gene TRBJ2-7; 8 nucleotides agree with TRBD1. Looked up from germline, CDR1 is GTSNPN and CDR2 is SVGIG (reference sequence). V lost 0 bases, J lost 2 bases, and 6 bases stayed unmatched. The CDR3 has 15 amino acids. CDR3 residues: CAWSVLGTGAYEQYF. The CDR3, as DNA: TGTGCCTGGAGTGTACTAGGGACAGGCGCCTACGAGCAGTACTTC.

This chain connects TRBV12-3 or TRBV12-4 to TRBJ1-1, with D unclear. The CDR3 loop spans 15 amino acids. V lost 6 bases and J lost 3, with 17 bases in between. The CDR3 sequence: CASRPLVRAYTEAFF. DNA of the CDR3: TGTGCCAGCAGGCCGTTGGTTAGGGCGTACACTGAAGCTTTCTTT.

Ten or more counts support this clonotype. V usage is TRBV19 and J usage is TRBJ1-1; no firm D call. This CDR3 has 16 amino acids. CDR1 LNHDA and CDR2 SQIVND come from the germline V gene (reference sequence). V lost 5 bases, J lost 7 bases, and 23 bases lay in between. For the CDR3, the DNA is TGTGCCAGTAGTTTGTTGACGGGAGGACCCCGGGGTGAAGCTTTCTTT. It yields the protein CASSLLTGGPRGEAFF. Using reference TRBV19 and TRBJ1-1 for the parts outside the CDR3, the full variable domain is DGGITQSPKYLFRKEGQNVTLSCEQNLNHDAMYWYRQDPGQGLRLIYYSQIVNDFQKGDIAEGYSVSREKKESFPLTVTSAQKNPTAFYLCASSLLTGGPRGEAFFGQGTRLTVV.

The V and J genes are TRBV7-9 and TRBJ2-5, with a tentative D call TRBD2 (5 bases). The CDR3 runs to 14 residues. V dropped 2 bases and J dropped 5 bases, with 12 bases sitting between them. The germline gives CDR1 SEHNR, CDR2 FQNEAQ (reference sequence). Here the CDR3 reads CASSLLGSAETQYF. The CDR3 DNA follows: TGTGCCAGCAGCTTACTAGGGAGTGCGGAGACCCAGTACTTC.

The genes are TRBV5-6 and TRBJ2-7; D gene uncertain. The ends were cut back, 2 bases at V and 3 bases at J, with 12 bases in the middle. Looked up from germline, CDR1 is SGHDT and CDR2 is YYEEEE. The CDR3 spans 14 residues. CDR3 in DNA: TGTGCCAGCAGCTTTCGTCACATAAACTACGAGCAGTACTTC. Amino acid sequence: CASSFRHINYEQYF.

This rearrangement joins TRBV28 to TRBJ2-7; weak D call: TRBD1 (7 bases). The CDR3 loop spans 15 amino acids. V was pared by 5 bases and J by 3 bases, with 17 bases between. From germline, CDR1 is MDHEN and CDR2 SYDVKM. Written as DNA, the CDR3 is TGTGCCAGCAGTCCCCTCGGAGGGACAGTCTACGAGCAGTACTTC. Protein: CASSPLGGTVYEQYF.

This clonotype was recorded a few times. V and J are TRBV25-1 and TRBJ2-4, with 9 bases matching TRBD1. The V segment lost 2 bases and the J segment 8 bases; nucleotides outside the gene matches: 7. Per germline, CDR1 MGHDK and CDR2 SYGVNS. The CDR3 consists of 15 residues. The CDR3 DNA follows: TGTGCCAGCAGTGAAGCGGCGGGACAGGGTTACATTCAGTACTTC. Translating gives CASSEAAGQGYIQYF.

This clonotype was counted a single time. Compared with germline, one end of the junction differs, possibly owing to a read error. The CDR3 nucleotides read TGTGCCGGCAGTGAAGGCACCGGGGAGCTGTTTTTT. Encoded protein: CAGSEGTGELFF. The chain uses TRBV25-1 and TRBJ2-2; D is unclear. Germline V gene data show CDR1 as MGHDK and CDR2 as SYGVNS. This CDR3 has 12 residues.

This clonotype showed up many times. The rearrangement uses TRBV7-6 and TRBJ2-7; the D is unclear. The germline V gene has CDR1 SGHVS and CDR2 FNYEAQ. The length of the CDR3 is 13 residues. Deletions cut 4 bases from V and 6 bases from J, with 13 bases between. CDR3 protein: CASSSQLTGEQYF. CDR3 nucleotides: TGTGCCAGCAGCTCCCAACTAACGGGCGAGCAGTACTTC.

This clonotype was detected many times. The rearrangement joins TRBV10-3 to TRBJ2-7; 14 bases agree with TRBD2. CDR3 length: 16 amino acids. The germline CDR1 and CDR2 sequences are ENHRY and SYGVKD. V was clipped by 11 bases and J by 2 bases; unmatched bases: 11. CDR3 nucleotide sequence: TGTGCCTCGCACCGGGAGGGACTAGCGGGGGCCTACGAGCAGTACTTC. The encoded protein is CASHREGLAGAYEQYF.

This clonotype was seen repeatedly, ten times or more. This sequence joins TRBV6-1 and TRBJ2-7; 11 bases align to TRBD1. The CDR3 sequence is 16 residues long. The junction had 10 bases not matched to a gene; V was cut back by 6 bases and J by 3 bases. The germline V gene encodes CDR1 MNHNS and CDR2 SASEGT. The CDR3 protein is CASSQHSGTGGYEQYF. The CDR3 nucleotides read TGTGCCAGCAGCCAGCATTCCGGGACAGGGGGCTACGAGCAGTACTTC.

This clonotype was seen ten or more times. The chain is built from TRBV12-3 or TRBV12-4 and TRBJ1-5; no firm D call. This CDR3 is built from 16 residues. The V and J ends lost 3 bases and 2 bases respectively, with 14 bases between them. CDR3 loop: CASSFGPGRGNQPQHF. CDR3 DNA sequence: TGTGCCAGCAGTTTCGGACCTGGACGGGGCAATCAGCCCCAGCATTTT.

This clonotype was recorded many times. The chain joins TRBV11-3 to TRBJ1-1; unclear D gene. V gave up 4 bases and J gave up 3 bases, with 9 bases separating them. CDR1 and CDR2 from the germline V gene are SGHNT and YENEEA. This CDR3 contains 13 residues. The CDR3 loop reads CASSSRRDTEAFF. In nucleotides, the CDR3 is TGTGCCAGCAGCTCGCGGAGGGACACTGAAGCTTTCTTT.

This clonotype has at least ten counts. This chain connects TRBV24-1 to TRBJ2-5; 9 nucleotides line up with TRBD1. This CDR3 is 17 amino acids long. Unmatched junction bases numbered 9, after V lost 3 bases and J lost 2 bases. Looked up from germline, CDR1 is KGHDR and CDR2 is SFDVKD. The CDR3 region is CATSDRKSTGGQETQYF. DNA of the CDR3: TGTGCCACCAGTGATCGAAAGTCGACAGGGGGGCAAGAGACCCAGTACTTC.

The table lists this clonotype with many counts. The chain joins TRBV4-1 to TRBJ2-7; D remains ambiguous. This CDR3 has 14 residues. The germline V and J ends were trimmed by 6 bases and 0 bases, with 12 bases remaining between them. The germline V gene encodes CDR1 MGHRA and CDR2 YSYEKL. As DNA, the CDR3 is TGCGCCAGCAGACAGACCCTCAGCTCCTACGAGCAGTACTTC. It specifies CASRQTLSSYEQYF.

This clonotype showed up just a few times. The chain is built from TRBV7-6 and TRBJ1-2; 12 positions agree with TRBD1. The CDR3 covers 16 residues. The V gene's germline CDR1 is SGHVS and CDR2 FNYEAQ. Trimming at V came to 4 bases and at J to 7 bases, leaving 10 bases not matched to a gene. Here the CDR3 reads CASSSRDRGLKGGYTF. In nucleotides, the CDR3 is TGTGCCAGCAGCTCCCGGGACAGGGGGCTGAAAGGTGGCTACACCTTC.

This clonotype has at least ten counts. The chain recombines TRBV7-9 with TRBJ2-5; 7 bases line up with TRBD2. CDR3 length equals 14 residues. The trim removed 4 bases at V and 5 bases at J, leaving 7 bases unmatched. Germline-derived CDR1 and CDR2 are SEHNR and FQNEAQ (reference sequence). As DNA, the CDR3 is TGTGCCAGCAGCTCCCTGGCGGGGGAGGAGACCCAGTACTTC. Translation: CASSSLAGEETQYF.

This clonotype was recorded at least ten times. CDR3 sequence: CSANRDLTGELFF. The CDR3 nucleotides read TGCAGTGCTAACCGGGACCTAACCGGGGAGCTGTTTTTT. This sequence joins TRBV20-1 and TRBJ2-2; D is perhaps TRBD1 or TRBD2 (5 bases each). Deletions cut 4 bases from V and 5 bases from J, with 11 bases between. The V gene's germline CDR1 is DFQATT and CDR2 SNEGSKA (reference sequence). The CDR3 loop spans 13 amino acids.

This clonotype was recorded many times. This chain uses TRBV2 with TRBJ1-1; D call uncertain. V lost 3 bases and J lost 5, with 13 bases in between. The CDR3 totals 14 residues. Germline CDR1 reads SNHLY; CDR2 reads FYNNEI. Here the CDR3 DNA reads TGTGCCAGCAGTGAGATAGGGCCGAGGACTGAAGCTTTCTTT. Its protein product is CASSEIGPRTEAFF.